This T cell receptor beta chain is from a study of cytomegalovirus exposure and HLA in healthy donors (dated by TCRdb to the late 2010s). With respect to the entire study: An earlier analysis of some 550 of the donors reported approximately 300 Gb of sequence data and 100 million to 130 million unique TCR beta sequences from 150 million to 200 million T cells. Around 320 gigabases of sequencing data and 80 million or so unique TCR sequences were included in an early release covering several hundred HLA-typed donors. The genetic ancestry cluster associated with self-reported Caucasian donors included 80% to 90% of the approximately 430 genotyped donors. The study aimed to test whether cataloging public T cell receptors could reveal signatures of past pathogen exposure. Using immunosequencing, the study profiled T cell repertoires from 500 to 800 subjects and related those repertoires to cytomegalovirus serostatus. Besides the first cohort of hundreds of subjects, a separate validation cohort made up of over a hundred different subjects was used. To predict cytomegalovirus infection status, the study brought together high-throughput TCR immunosequencing, statistical association of individual TCRs with disease status, and machine learning. In a later analysis, previously published TCR beta repertoires from 500 to 750 donors were re-analyzed and high-resolution HLA genotyping was added so that TCR occurrence patterns could be studied. Rather than drawing on any new phenotypic data, the later analysis identified candidate immune exposures from TCR beta sequences and the way those sequences occurred across donors. In an earlier analysis of about 590 of the donors, high-throughput TCR beta sequencing was used to judge whether each TCR beta V gene segment behaved as functional or pseudogenic. Donor age, sex, ethnicity and CMV serostatus were collected together with the repertoire data. Genome-wide SNP genotypes for about 65% of the roughly 670 donors were used in a later genetic analysis, which treated that subset as a discovery cohort. All discovery cohort repertoires had been generated using a single sequencing platform. Both class I and class II loci were covered by HLA typing, at four-digit resolution. The number of donors typed differed by locus, with 629-630 for A, B, C, DRB1 and DQB1, around 560 for DQA1, about 610 for DPA1, and some 450 for DPB1. Roughly 5 DR-DQ haplotypes were handled as single units for association and clustering, since linkage in the cohort was strong. On average, about 200,000 unique TCR beta nucleotide sequences were sequenced per donor among a few hundred genotyped donors of the cohort, with roughly 18% of those sequences being non-productive. The research as a whole found: According to a later analysis, parvovirus B19, influenza, CMV and Epstein-Barr virus appeared linked to several top co-occurrence clusters. Only TCR beta chains were sequenced in this cohort, and the absence of alpha or paired-chain data limited detectable features. In a later analysis, HLA-associated TCR beta chains were found to be more clonally expanded and to have lower generation probabilities than equally common non-associated chains. A later analysis found that TCR association rates varied across HLA loci, with DRB1 alleles showing the most associated TCRs and HLA-C alleles the fewest. The authors suggested that the approach could potentially be generalized to other disease states and immunological phenotypes. An association between a missense DCLRE1C variant and V-gene and J-gene trimming of TCR beta chains was found in a later genetic analysis and replicated in an independent cohort. Roughly uniform sequencing depth across donors was assumed in presence/absence analyses, although this assumption may not hold. When HLA alleles, especially DR and DQ, strongly co-occurred, TCR associations were difficult to assign to individual alleles. Some IMGT-functional V segments, including TRBV6-2 and TRBV6-3, could not be distinguished by the 87-base-pair reads and were therefore excluded. In vitro tests confirmed that three of the cytomegalovirus-associated TCR beta chains recognize cytomegalovirus antigens. Linkage disequilibrium might explain the correlated functional status among segregating V segments, but an unknown experimental factor could not be excluded. The classifier was reported to diagnose cytomegalovirus status with high specificity and sensitivity in both the original cohort and the validation cohort. According to a later analysis, most CMV-associated TCR beta chains appeared to be HLA-restricted, and the HLA associations seemed to be driven largely by CMV exposure. The sequencing pipeline was judged likely to have produced a cluster of highly shared sequence variants as a technical artifact. According to a later genetic analysis, donors in an Asian-associated ancestry cluster had fewer N-insertions in productive TCRs than the approximately 650-donor mean. The earlier analysis of approximately 540 of the donors excluded about 16 rarely observed V segments, including chromosome 9 orphons, because counts were too low. Because HLA typing was missing for some donors at each locus, association tests included only the typed subset. Most TCR sequences were seen in very few donors, while some public TCRs were found in many individuals. An earlier analysis of around 500 of the donors showed that most TCR beta V segments appeared in productive rearrangements either about 87% or about 30% of the time, which broadly matched IMGT annotations. A further reported finding was that TCR beta sequences accurately predicted the HLA-A and HLA-B alleles for most subjects in the first cohort. In a later analysis, around 17,000 TCR beta sequences were associated with specific HLA alleles at a false discovery rate of 0.05. A total of roughly 160 TCR beta chains were listed by the study as associated with cytomegalovirus. Immune exposure information for the cohort was limited to CMV serostatus.

Here V drops 1 base and J drops 1 base, and the junction holds 2 bases not matched to any gene. The CDR3 covers 16 residues, taking in both the cysteine and the phenylalanine. Only the CDR3 portion is preserved as DNA: 48 bases, with reading frame beginning at the first base. The germline V gene (reference sequence) gives CDR1 as LNHDA and CDR2 as SQIVND. In total, fewer than 750 healthy bone marrow donors made up the cohort. At the time of sampling, all cohort members were nominally healthy, though unrecorded immune exposures were likely present. The donor was CMV seropositive and was included in the group of almost 300 seropositive cohort members. Every donor gave a peripheral blood sample, and the peripheral blood mononuclear cells from that sample were used for TCR beta sequencing. The Qiagen DNeasy Blood Extraction Kit was used to extract genomic DNA from the blood cell samples. Preparation of the library involved the immunoSEQ multiplex PCR assay. A mixture of 60 forward primers for TCR Vbeta segments and 13 reverse primers for TCR Jbeta segments was used in the multiplex PCR. A multiplex PCR assay on genomic DNA amplified the CDR3 region of rearranged TCR beta genes. The Illumina HiSeq System was used to sequence the amplified TCR beta libraries as 87-base-pair reads. From the authors' description of their analysis: A later analysis counted tens of millions of unique TCR beta chains across the approximately 700 repertoires, and approximately 11 million of these chains were shared by at least two donors. Raw reads were error-corrected and collapsed into unique sequences by a nearest-neighbor algorithm in which closely related sequences were merged to remove PCR and sequencing errors. Alignment of CDR3 sequences to IMGT reference sequences was used to assign V, D and J gene segments. For a sequence to be retained, a match of at least six nucleotides to both a V gene segment and a J gene segment was required. A rearrangement counted as productive if the CDR3 had no stop codons and remained in frame with V and J, and every other rearrangement counted as non-productive. CDR3 was defined according to IMGT convention as the region running from the second conserved V-encoded cysteine to the conserved J-encoded phenylalanine. The earlier analysis of about 570 of the donors excluded any sequence lacking an unambiguous match to a single V gene segment. An earlier analysis of roughly 590 of the donors called V segments functional above 56.7% productive rearrangements and segregating when the between-donor standard deviation exceeded 5%. A statistical classification framework was developed to diagnose cytomegalovirus status using the catalog of TCR beta chain sequences. A later analysis assigned V and J genes by comparing TCR nucleotide sequences with IMGT/GENE-DB human TR gene sequences. The TCRdist pipeline was used in a later analysis to assign CDR3 sequences and most-parsimonious VDJ recombination scenarios. A later analysis defined each TCR beta chain by its CDR3 amino acid sequence plus V-gene family, and excluded reads lacking a unique V-gene family. In a later analysis, around 600 highly shared, low-generation-probability nucleotide sequences were removed to address suspected cross-contamination and a sequencing artifact. In a later analysis, a clonal expansion index was calculated for each public chain from normalized within-repertoire ranks of inferred template counts. Generation probabilities in a later analysis came from a VDJ recombination model fitted to out-of-frame rearrangements, and those results were checked against IGoR. Hypergeometric tests were used in a later analysis to score TCR-TCR, TCR-HLA and TCR-CMV co-occurrence, with a repertoire-size bias correction applied to the TCR pairs. In a later analysis, false discovery rates were estimated by permuting HLA or CMV assignments 20 times. In a later analysis, co-occurring TCRs were grouped with DBSCAN, and TCRdist sequence similarity was added when clustering was performed within HLA-allele-positive subsets. Repertoires with fewer than 30,000 or more than 120,000 public chains, plus five repertoires with anomalous nucleotide sharing, were excluded from co-occurrence clustering. TCRdb carries this immuneACCESS record with in-frame sequences only. Its versions omit some clonotypes, under half of them owing to an unresolved V gene in the studies checked, with the rest unexplained. V and J calls and clone size are those listed in that table; D and trimming were worked out from the DNA. The sample data list tens of thousands of clones, and less than 85% of these were observed just once. Clones ranked in the top ten supply approximately 5% of the sample.

This clone was counted between two and nine times. Its antigen remains unidentified. It has no much larger one-base neighbor in the sample; base qualities were not kept. The V and J genes are TRBV19 and TRBJ2-3, with TRBD2 matching 10 junction bases. Sequencing input: PBMCs. The sequence came from a man aged 30-40 years in good health and CMV-seropositive. The nucleotides are TGTGCCAGTAGTATAGCAGGGACTAGCGGCACAGATACGCAGTATTTT. This sequence encodes CASSIAGTSGTDTQYF.